This TCR beta chain was sequenced for a study of beta chain features in type 1 diabetes. As for this clone: Its specificity is unknown. Other DNA sequences from this sample encode an identical CDR3 as well.

The authors reverse transcribed all of the isolated RNA, so sequencing captured expressed TCRB transcripts. Mean read depth for naive, central memory and regulatory T cell samples was roughly 4 million reads. Sequencing used immunoSEQ multiplex PCR; TCRdb keeps in-frame clones, though not all of them. The sample lists 630,000 or so clones; about 14% were seen once. V was shortened by 0 bases and J by 6 bases, with 9 bases between the two germline ends. Germline CDR1 GTSNPN, CDR2 SVGIG (reference sequence). The CDR3 runs to 13 residues. Study-wide results and limits: VDJ junctions sequenced from type 1 diabetes patients showed fewer insertions and more deletions. All four CD4+ subsets from Type 1 diabetes patients carried moderately but significantly shorter TCRB CDR3s.

This chain joins TRBV30 and TRBJ1-5, with D maybe TRBD1 (6 bases). The TCR was taken from a man aged 18 to 30 with type 1 diabetes. The sequencing input was naive CD4+ T cells from blood. This CDR3 reads CAWSVWGRQPQHF. CDR3 bases: TGTGCCTGGAGTGTATGGGGGCGTCAGCCCCAGCATTTT.